This TCR beta chain was obtained from a study of blood T cell repertoires in COVID-19. Turning to the study itself: Acute and convalescent COVID-19 samples came from the United States, Italy and Spain. Sample material is recorded as cDNA or gDNA derived from T cells, B-cell-depleted T cells, or PBMCs.

The CDR3 is 15 residues long. Germline V gene sequence: CDR1 LNHDA, CDR2 SQIVND (reference sequence). V lost 7 bases to trimming and J lost 4 bases, with 17 bases between them. As originally analysed: For nucleated cells, counts were estimated from reference gene primer amplification. Using immunoSEQ multiplex PCR, the repertoire was profiled, and TCRdb retains in-frame clones only, with some absent. For V, J and clone size, that table is used; D and trimming come from the DNA. The profile shows under 100,000 clones, around 88% of them singletons. The TCR comes from a young man with acute or convalescent COVID-19. This chain uses TRBV19 with TRBJ1-5; D is unresolved. The sequenced sample was peripheral blood. CDR3 sequence reads: CASNQAGSGNQPQHF. DNA for the CDR3: TGTGCCAGTAACCAAGCCGGATCGGGGAATCAGCCCCAGCATTTT.